The clone carrying this T cell receptor beta chain was observed a single time. This sample was included in a study of sequential checkpoint blockade in melanoma. Study-level background: First-line arms were nivolumab then ipilimumab, or the reverse, randomized 1:1.

The method was immunoSEQ multiplex PCR; TCRdb's version includes in-frame clones alone and lacks a portion of them. This table holds some 40,000 clones, more than 70% found once. Treatment meaning: randomized to nivolumab then ipilimumab (arm A) or the reverse (arm B). From thawed PBMCs, live CD3+CD8+ cells negative for CD19 and CD56 were sorted. This TCR derives from a human donor with melanoma. Material: CD8+ T cells sorted from blood (inferred from file names), obtained from a patient given nivolumab and ipilimumab in sequence.

The CDR3 DNA reads as TGTGCCAGCATCGGGATTTCAGAGACTAGCGGGAGGGAAACCGGGGAGCTGTTTTTT. Protein product: CASIGISETSGRETGELFF. This rearrangement joins TRBV27 to TRBJ2-2; 14 nucleotides match TRBD2. The CDR3 runs 19 residues. Germline CDR1 is MNHEY and CDR2 is SMNVEV (reference sequence). V lost 7 bases to trimming and J lost 5 bases; unmatched junction nucleotides: 15.